This TCR beta chain derives from a study of response to subunit inactivated influenza vaccine. In TCRdb, the RT-PCR reads were re-called with MiXCR into one record per CDR3 protein. The data show 860,000 or so distinct CDR3 sequences, approximately 21% seen once. Whole-study results and caveats: The authors proposed limited new T cell recruitment per seasonal influenza vaccination.

Notes on this clonotype: Its target is unknown.

The V end lost 6 bases, the J end lost 7 bases, and 18 bases lay between the germline ends. The CDR3 loop spans 14 amino acids. Looked up from germline, CDR1 is ENHRY and CDR2 is SYGVKD. Sequencing was performed on PBMCs from blood, taken around 5 days after vaccination. This receptor was obtained from a man over 45 who received an inactivated influenza vaccine. V is TRBV10-3 and J is TRBJ1-1; no clear D. The CDR3 coding sequence is TGTGCCATCAGGAACGATCGACGCTCAGGTGAAGCTTTCTTT. As protein: CAIRNDRRSGEAFF.